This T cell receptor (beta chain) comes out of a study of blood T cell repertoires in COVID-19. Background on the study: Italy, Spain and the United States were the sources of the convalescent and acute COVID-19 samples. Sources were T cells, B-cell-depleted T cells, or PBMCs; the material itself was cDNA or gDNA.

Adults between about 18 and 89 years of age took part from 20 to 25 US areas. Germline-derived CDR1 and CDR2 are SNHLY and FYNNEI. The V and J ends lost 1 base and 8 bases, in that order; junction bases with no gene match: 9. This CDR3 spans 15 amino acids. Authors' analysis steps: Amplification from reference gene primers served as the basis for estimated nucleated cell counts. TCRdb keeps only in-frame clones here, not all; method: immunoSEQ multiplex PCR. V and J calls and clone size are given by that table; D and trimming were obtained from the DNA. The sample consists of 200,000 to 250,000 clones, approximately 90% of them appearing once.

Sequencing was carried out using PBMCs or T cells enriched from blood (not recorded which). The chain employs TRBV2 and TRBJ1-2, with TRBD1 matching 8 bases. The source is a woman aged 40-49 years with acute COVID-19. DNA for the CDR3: TGTGCCAGCAGTGAAGATCGGACAGGGAGGGAAGGCTACACCTTC. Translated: CASSEDRTGREGYTF.